A single sample is the source of the 30 T cell receptor beta chains below, sequenced in a study of cytomegalovirus exposure and HLA in healthy donors. The primer mix had 60 Vbeta and 13 Jbeta primers. The method was immunoSEQ multiplex PCR; TCRdb's version includes in-frame clones alone and lacks a portion of them. The repertoire holds 150,000 to 200,000 clones, with about 84% as singletons. The sequenced sample was PBMCs. The receptors stem from a man between 18 and 35 years old in good health and CMV-seronegative.

Details on this clone: Other DNA sequences in this sample translate to the same CDR3. This chain links TRBV7-8 with TRBJ1-4; 7 bases fit TRBD1. The V segment lost 4 bases and the J segment 8 bases; nucleotides outside the gene matches: 13. The CDR3 length is 16 residues. Germline V lookup: CDR1 SGHVS, CDR2 FQNEAQ. The CDR3 region is CASSYRADRLREKLFF. The CDR3 bases are TGTGCCAGCAGCTACCGCGCGGACAGGTTGAGGGAAAAACTGTTTTTT. The variable domain in full, completed from reference TRBV7-8 and TRBJ1-4, reads GAGVSQSPRYKVAKRGQDVALRCDPISGHVSLFWYQQALGQGPEFLTYFQNEAQLDKSGLPSDRFFAERPEGSVSTLKIQRTQQEDSAVYLCASSYRADRLREKLFFGSGTQLSVL.

The V gene is TRBV5-6, the J gene TRBJ2-5; the D is unclear. This CDR3 spans 15 amino acids. Germline values: CDR1 SGHDT, CDR2 YYEEEE. Trimming took off 4 bases at V and 5 bases at J, with 18 bases between the two ends. The CDR3 sequence is CASSPGLVRGETQYF. The CDR3 DNA reads TGTGCCAGCAGCCCCGGGTTAGTACGTGGTGAGACCCAGTACTTC.

This clone has only a few counts. The chain combines TRBV5-6 with TRBJ1-5; tentative D call: TRBD1 (6 bases). The CDR3 is made up of 17 amino acids. V lost 2 bases to trimming and J lost 4 bases, with 19 bases between them. Germline-derived CDR1 and CDR2 are SGHDT and YYEEEE. This chain's CDR3 is CASSFRGSRQNNQPQHF. The CDR3 nucleotides are TGTGCCAGCAGCTTCAGGGGTAGCCGACAGAATAATCAGCCCCAGCATTTT.

The rearrangement links TRBV30 to TRBJ1-5; the match to TRBD1 covers 12 bases. The CDR3 totals 21 residues. Germline V gene lookup returns CDR1 GTSNPN and CDR2 SVGIG (reference sequence). Trimming removed 2 bases from V and 2 bases from J; junction bases left unmatched: 19. The CDR3: CAWSSTRLRDRGLRGNQPQHF. CDR3 DNA sequence: TGTGCCTGGAGTTCTACCCGTCTCCGGGACAGGGGGCTTAGGGGCAATCAGCCCCAGCATTTT.

This clone appeared once. The chain has TRBV2 and TRBJ2-7, with D possibly being TRBD2 (6 bases). The CDR3 consists of 14 residues. Trimming stripped 6 bases from V and 5 bases from J, with 17 bases between. The germline V gene encodes CDR1 SNHLY and CDR2 FYNNEI. The CDR3 DNA follows: TGTGCCAGCAGGGGGGGTATGTTACGGGACGAGCAGTACTTC. Amino acid sequence: CASRGGMLRDEQYF.

This sequence joins TRBV10-2 and TRBJ2-3; D is unclear. CDR3 length: 13 residues. V dropped 5 bases and J dropped 0 bases, with 6 bases sitting between them. CDR1 WSHSY and CDR2 SAAADI come from the germline V gene. The CDR3 sequence is CASSPLSTDTQYF. In nucleotides, the CDR3 is TGCGCCAGCAGTCCCCTCAGCACAGATACGCAGTATTTT.

This clone was counted only a few times. The chain links TRBV19 to TRBJ1-1; tentatively, D is TRBD1 (5 bases). The CDR3 consists of 13 residues. CDR1 LNHDA and CDR2 SQIVND come from the germline V gene (reference sequence). The V end was cut by 7 bases, the J end by 1 base, with 10 bases between. CDR3 region: CASNQQENTEAFF. Here the CDR3 DNA reads TGTGCCAGTAATCAACAGGAGAACACTGAAGCTTTCTTT.

V gene TRBV13 combines with J gene TRBJ1-2; D possibly corresponds to TRBD1 (6 bases). The CDR3 sequence is 15 residues long. Germline V lookup: CDR1 PRHDT, CDR2 FYEKMQ (reference sequence). V gave up 4 bases and J gave up 4 bases, with 16 bases separating them. The CDR3 nucleotides read TGTGCCAGCAGCTGGAAATTAACAGGGCCCTATGGCTACACCTTC. Translated: CASSWKLTGPYGYTF. Drawing the rest from reference TRBV13 and TRBJ1-2, the complete variable domain is AAGVIQSPRHLIKEKRETATLKCYPIPRHDTVYWYQQGPGQDPQFLISFYEKMQSDKGSIPDRFSAQQFSDYHSELNMSSLELGDSALYFCASSWKLTGPYGYTFGSGTRLTVV.

The genes are TRBV5-1 and TRBJ2-2; tentatively, D is TRBD2 (5 bases). With 0 bases removed from V and 6 bases from J, the gap between germline ends came to 12 bases. CDR1 is SGHRS and CDR2 is YFSETQ in the germline V gene. The CDR3 length is 15 residues. CDR3 coding DNA: TGCGCCAGCAGCTTGGATCTAGCCCTGCCCGGGGAGCTGTTTTTT. Translated, it gives CASSLDLALPGELFF.

This clone turned up a few times. The V gene is TRBV6-5, the J gene TRBJ2-7, with D perhaps TRBD2 (6 bases). Trimming cost V 2 bases and J 8 bases, with 10 bases left between them. Germline V gene data show CDR1 as MNHEY and CDR2 as SVGAGI. The CDR3 is 12 amino acids. This CDR3 reads CASSYGGAQQYF. CDR3 DNA sequence: TGTGCCAGCAGTTACGGAGGGGCCCAGCAGTACTTC.

This clone was seen a handful of times. The chain links TRBV6-5 to TRBJ1-3; tentatively, D is TRBD1 (5 bases). The ends were cut back, 4 bases at V and 2 bases at J, with 15 bases in the middle. Germline values: CDR1 MNHEY, CDR2 SVGAGI. The CDR3 is 16 amino acids. Here the CDR3 DNA reads TGTGCCAGCAGTTTGAACCCAGGGTTAACTGGAAACACCATATATTTT. Its protein is CASSLNPGLTGNTIYF.

The chain carries TRBV11-2 and TRBJ2-7; D might be TRBD1 (6 bases). The CDR3 runs 14 residues. Germline-derived CDR1 and CDR2 are SGHAT and FQNNGV. V lost 0 bases and J 6 bases, leaving 12 bases between the germline ends. This chain's CDR3 is CASSLDLGAGEQYF. The CDR3, as DNA: TGTGCCAGCAGCTTAGATTTGGGGGCCGGCGAGCAGTACTTC. The full variable domain, rest sourced from reference TRBV11-2 and TRBJ2-7, is EAGVAQSPRYKIIEKRQSVAFWCNPISGHATLYWYQQILGQGPKLLIQFQNNGVVDDSQLPKDRFSAERLKGVDSTLKIQPAKLEDSAVYLCASSLDLGAGEQYFGPGTRLTVT.

The V and J genes are TRBV27 and TRBJ1-2, with D possibly matching TRBD1 (6 bases). Trimming pared 6 bases from V and 1 base from J, leaving 15 bases between. In germline, CDR1 is MNHEY, CDR2 SMNVEV (reference sequence). CDR3 length: 15 residues. CDR3 DNA sequence: TGTGCCAGCAGGCTGACAGGTCTAGGTAACTATGGCTACACCTTC. Its protein is CASRLTGLGNYGYTF.

The rearrangement joins TRBV4-2 to TRBJ1-2; D gene ambiguous. CDR3 size: 14 residues. CDR1 and CDR2 from the germline V gene are LGHNA and YNFKEQ. With 0 bases removed from V and 0 bases from J, the gap between germline ends came to 5 bases. As DNA, the CDR3 is TGTGCCAGCAGCCAAGATCAGGCTAACTATGGCTACACCTTC. It is translated as CASSQDQANYGYTF.

This clone has a single count. This chain joins TRBV6-5 and TRBJ2-3; TRBD1 matches 7 bases. The CDR3 is 13 residues long. The junction had 14 bases not matched to a gene; V was cut back by 7 bases and J by 13 bases. The V gene's germline CDR1 is MNHEY and CDR2 SVGAGI. The CDR3 DNA follows: TGTGCCAGCATGGACAGGCCACCAGGTACAAAGTATTTT. Residues: CASMDRPPGTKYF.

The chain links TRBV5-8 to TRBJ2-1, with 13 nucleotides matching TRBD2. The CDR3 covers 15 residues. V lost 4 bases, J lost 8 bases, and 6 bases stayed unmatched. The V gene's germline CDR1 is SGHTS and CDR2 YDEGEE. CDR3 residues: CASSRTSGRGYEQFF. In DNA, the CDR3 is TGTGCCAGCAGCAGGACTAGCGGGAGAGGCTATGAGCAGTTCTTC.

This clone was seen only a few times. V is TRBV4-1 and J is TRBJ2-1, with 7 positions matching TRBD2. The CDR3 totals 15 residues. Looked up from germline, CDR1 is MGHRA and CDR2 is YSYEKL. Trimming removed 8 bases from V and 3 bases from J; junction bases left unmatched: 10. The CDR3 nucleotides read TGCGCCAGCGGTCCGTCACTAGCGCTCTACAATGAGCAGTTCTTC. This codes for CASGPSLALYNEQFF.

The V call is TRBV2, the J call TRBJ1-2; D is unresolved. CDR3 length: 13 amino acids. Germline CDR1 reads SNHLY; CDR2 reads FYNNEI. Trimming removed 3 bases at V and 5 bases at J, with 10 bases between. CDR3 sequence reads: CASSEESDYGYTF. In nucleotides, the CDR3 is TGTGCCAGCAGTGAGGAGTCGGATTATGGCTACACCTTC.

This chain joins TRBV4-1 and TRBJ2-7, with 12 bases identical to TRBD2. The CDR3 runs to 15 residues. Germline V gives CDR1 MGHRA, CDR2 YSYEKL. Losses at the gene ends were 2 bases for V and 6 bases for J; bases not matched to a gene: 5. The CDR3 DNA reads TGCGCCAGCAGCCAACCGACTAGCGGGAGAGGCGAGCAGTACTTC. This encodes CASSQPTSGRGEQYF.

This rearrangement joins TRBV11-2 to TRBJ2-7; 7 positions match TRBD1. The CDR3 has 13 residues. Germline V gives CDR1 SGHAT, CDR2 FQNNGV. V shed 4 bases, J shed 2 bases, and the junction held 2 bases outside the gene matches. For the CDR3, the DNA is TGTGCCAGCAGCTCGGGACAGCCCTACGAGCAGTACTTC. As protein: CASSSGQPYEQYF.

The chain combines TRBV10-1 with TRBJ1-3; D possibly corresponds to TRBD1 (5 bases). The CDR3 sequence is 16 residues long. Germline values: CDR1 WNHNN, CDR2 SYGVQD (reference sequence). V was pared by 3 bases and J by 1 base, with 13 bases between. The CDR3 sequence: CASSESRGESGNTIYF. Here the CDR3 DNA reads TGCGCCAGCAGTGAATCCCGGGGGGAATCTGGAAACACCATATATTTT.

The V gene is TRBV11-2, the J gene TRBJ1-2; D is uncertain. V was pared by 5 bases and J by 2 bases, with 18 bases between. Germline CDR1 SGHAT, CDR2 FQNNGV. This CDR3 has 16 residues. CDR3 sequence (DNA): TGTGCCAGCAGCGAACGAATAAAACAGCTGAACTATGGCTACACCTTC. As protein: CASSERIKQLNYGYTF.

The rearrangement links TRBV7-3 to TRBJ1-6, with D unclear. The CDR3 has 15 residues. Germline values: CDR1 SGHTA, CDR2 FQGTGA. V lost 0 bases and J lost 3, with 6 bases in between. The DNA of the CDR3 is TGTGCCAGCAGCTTAACACCCGGCTATAATTCACCCCTCCACTTT. Protein sequence: CASSLTPGYNSPLHF. Filled out from reference TRBV7-3 and TRBJ1-6, the complete variable domain reads GAGVSQTPSNKVTEKGKYVELRCDPISGHTALYWYRQSLGQGPEFLIYFQGTGAADDSGLPNDRFFAVRPEGSVSTLKIQRTERGDSAVYLCASSLTPGYNSPLHFGNGTRLTVT.

This clone has more than one count but fewer than ten. V and J are TRBV10-3 and TRBJ2-1; TRBD2 matches at 8 bases. The CDR3 totals 13 residues. V lost 6 bases, J lost 4 bases, and 2 bases stayed unmatched. Germline V gives CDR1 ENHRY, CDR2 SYGVKD. The DNA for the CDR3 is TGTGCCATCAGCGGGAGGGAGTACAATGAGCAGTTCTTC. As protein: CAISGREYNEQFF.

About this clone itself: Germline and junction disagree at one end, which may indicate a read error. At the DNA level, this CDR3 is encoded by other sequences in the same sample as well. V and J are TRBV25-1 and TRBJ1-6; D is unclear. This CDR3 comprises 12 residues. CDR1 and CDR2 (germline): MGHDK, SYGVNS. The CDR3 protein is CASRDSNSPLHF. The DNA of the CDR3 is TGTGCCAGCCGGGATTCAAATTCCCCCCTCCACTTT.

CDR3 DNA: TGTGCCAGCTCACCACGAGAATCCGCGGACACCGGGGAGCTGTTTTTT. It is translated as CASSPRESADTGELFF. The gene calls are TRBV18 and TRBJ2-2; no clear D gene. V lost 1 base and J lost 3, with 12 bases in between. Germline V gene sequence: CDR1 KGHSH, CDR2 LQKENI. This CDR3 comprises 16 residues.

As for this clone: The junction and the germline gene differ at one end; a read error may be behind it. This chain uses TRBV7-9 with TRBJ1-1; D uncertain. The CDR3 contains 13 residues. The germline V gene encodes CDR1 SEHNR and CDR2 FQNEAQ (reference sequence). The chain's CDR3 is CSSSSQTGTEAFF. In nucleotides, the CDR3 is TGTTCCAGCAGTTCTCAGACCGGGACTGAAGCTTTCTTT. Using reference TRBV7-9 and TRBJ1-1 for the parts outside the CDR3, the full variable domain is DTGVSQNPRHKITKRGQNVTFRCDPISEHNRLYWYRQTLGQGPEFLTYFQNEAQLEKSRLLSDRFSAERPKGSFSTLEIQRTEQGDSAMYLCSSSSQTGTEAFFGQGTRLTVV.

This clone was seen just once. The chain links TRBV4-2 to TRBJ2-1; no clear D gene. CDR1 is LGHNA, CDR2 YNFKEQ, per germline. Trimming took off 0 bases at V and 0 bases at J, with 9 bases between the two ends. There are 16 residues in the CDR3. The CDR3 sequence: CASSQDPSSSYNEQFF. The CDR3 DNA is TGTGCCAGCAGCCAAGACCCCTCGAGCTCCTACAATGAGCAGTTCTTC.

J is TRBJ2-2 and V is TRBV10-3; unclear D gene. The CDR3 has 12 amino acids. Trimming shortened V by 5 bases and J by 7 bases, and 8 bases separated the two germline ends. In germline, CDR1 is ENHRY, CDR2 SYGVKD. The CDR3 DNA is TGTGCCATCAGTCACACCAGCGGGGAGCTGTTTTTT. This encodes CAISHTSGELFF.

The gene calls are TRBV4-1 and TRBJ2-5, with a possible D match to TRBD1 (5 bases). CDR3 length: 13 residues. Between the trimmed V and J ends, which lost 1 base and 4 bases, there was a span of 7 bases. CDR1 and CDR2 (germline): MGHRA, YSYEKL. DNA for the CDR3: TGCGCCAGCAGCCAAGCAGGGTTAGAGACCCAGTACTTC. It codes for CASSQAGLETQYF.